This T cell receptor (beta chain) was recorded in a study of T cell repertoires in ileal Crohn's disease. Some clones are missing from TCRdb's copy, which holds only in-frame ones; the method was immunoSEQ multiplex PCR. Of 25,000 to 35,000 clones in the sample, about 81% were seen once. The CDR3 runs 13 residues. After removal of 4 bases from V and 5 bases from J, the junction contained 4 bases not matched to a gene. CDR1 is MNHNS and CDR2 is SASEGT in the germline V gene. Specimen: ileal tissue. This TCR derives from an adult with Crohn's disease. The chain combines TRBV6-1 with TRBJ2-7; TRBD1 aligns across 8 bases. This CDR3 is CASSVDRDDEQYF. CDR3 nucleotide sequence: TGTGCCAGCAGTGTGGACAGGGATGACGAGCAGTACTTC.